Listed here are 20 T cell receptor beta chains from one sample, sequenced in a study of CD8+ T cells in alopecia areata. cDNA reverse transcribed from extracted RNA served as the sequencing template. The table came from immunoSEQ multiplex PCR; TCRdb's copy has only in-frame clones and leaves some out. The table records roughly 150,000 clones, about 51% of them present only once. Specimen: CD8+ T cells sorted from blood, collected at week 0. These receptors originate from a human donor with alopecia areata.

This clone is a singleton in its sample. The chain employs TRBV15 and TRBJ2-2; TRBD1 is a possible D gene (6 bases). The CDR3 consists of 14 residues. Between the trimmed V and J ends, which lost 4 bases and 6 bases, there was a span of 12 bases. Germline assignment: CDR1 LNHNV and CDR2 YYDKDF (reference sequence). CDR3 sequence: CATSNYRDAGELFF. The CDR3 region has the DNA TGTGCCACCAGCAACTACAGGGACGCCGGGGAGCTGTTTTTT.

There are a few counts of this clone. CDR3 amino acids: CASSPATAGGWEQYF. The CDR3, as DNA: TGCGCCAGCAGCCCCGCGACAGCAGGGGGTTGGGAGCAGTACTTC. This rearrangement joins TRBV5-1 to TRBJ2-7, with TRBD1 matching 7 bases. The germline V gene has CDR1 SGHRS and CDR2 YFSETQ. The V gene end was trimmed by 4 bases and the J gene end by 7 bases; junction bases not matched to a gene: 14. There are 15 residues in the CDR3.

The chain links TRBV15 to TRBJ2-1, with D uncertain. The CDR3 covers 13 residues. With 3 bases removed from V and 6 bases from J, the gap between germline ends came to 9 bases. CDR1 and CDR2 from the germline V gene are LNHNV and YYDKDF (reference sequence). CDR3 bases: TGTGCCACCAGCAGTAAAATAGGCAATGAGCAGTTCTTC. It yields the protein CATSSKIGNEQFF.

This chain joins TRBV27 and TRBJ1-5; no reliable D call. The V and J ends lost 5 bases and 1 base respectively, with 18 bases between them. CDR1 and CDR2 (germline): MNHEY, SMNVEV (reference sequence). The CDR3 is 17 amino acids. The CDR3 nucleotides read TGTGCCAGCAGTCCCTCCTCTGGGGATGCGAGCAATCAGCCCCAGCATTTT. This encodes CASSPSSGDASNQPQHF.

The chain combines TRBV25-1 with TRBJ2-7, with D possibly called TRBD1 or TRBD2 (5 bases each). The germline V gene encodes CDR1 MGHDK and CDR2 SYGVNS. The CDR3 is 15 amino acids. Trimming stripped 5 bases from V and 2 bases from J, with 16 bases between. The CDR3 here is CASSRTGTETYEQYF. The CDR3, as DNA: TGTGCCAGCAGTCGCACCGGGACGGAGACCTACGAGCAGTACTTC.

This clone was seen a few times. The chain has TRBV7-9 and TRBJ1-1; TRBD1 agrees at 12 bases. Germline V gene data show CDR1 as SEHNR and CDR2 as FQNEAQ (reference sequence). Trimming at V came to 4 bases and at J to 5 bases, leaving 11 bases not matched to a gene. The CDR3 is made up of 17 amino acids. CDR3 residues: CASSSWGTGGSRTEAFF. The CDR3, as DNA: TGTGCCAGCAGCTCCTGGGGGACAGGGGGCAGTAGGACTGAAGCTTTCTTT.

Only one count was recorded for this clone. The chain recombines TRBV9 with TRBJ1-1, with a possible D match to TRBD1 (5 bases). CDR1 and CDR2 from the germline V gene are SGDLS and YYNGEE. There are 15 residues in the CDR3. The V end lost 0 bases, the J end lost 1 base, and 10 bases lay between the germline ends. This CDR3 is CASSVVRVENTEAFF. CDR3 DNA sequence: TGTGCCAGCAGCGTAGTCAGGGTTGAGAACACTGAAGCTTTCTTT.

This clone was seen a handful of times. One end of the junction varies from germline; a read error may be responsible. The CDR3 region has the DNA TGCAGCGTTGAGTCGTCGGGGACAGAGACTGGAGCTTTCTTT. Translated: CSVESSGTETGAFF. This chain joins TRBV29-1 and TRBJ1-1, with 7 positions matching TRBD1. The CDR3 is made up of 14 amino acids. Germline V lookup: CDR1 SQVTM, CDR2 ANQGSEA.

The rearrangement uses TRBV30 and TRBJ2-3, with 9 bases fitting TRBD1. Trimming removed 1 base from V and 4 bases from J; junction bases left unmatched: 3. From germline, CDR1 is GTSNPN and CDR2 SVGIG (reference sequence). The CDR3 runs 14 residues. CDR3: CAWSAGTGSDTQYF. CDR3 in DNA: TGTGCCTGGAGTGCCGGGACAGGGTCAGATACGCAGTATTTT.

The chain recombines TRBV4-3 with TRBJ2-7, with a possible D match to TRBD2 (6 bases). The length of the CDR3 is 15 residues. Germline CDR1 reads LGHNA; CDR2 reads YSLEER. Between the trimmed V and J ends, which lost 0 bases and 0 bases, there was a span of 9 bases. In nucleotides, the CDR3 is TGCGCCAGCAGCCAAGATAGGAGGGGCTCCTACGAGCAGTACTTC. Translated, it gives CASSQDRRGSYEQYF.

The rearrangement links TRBV27 to TRBJ1-5; D gene uncertain. This CDR3 region has 13 residues. The germline V gene encodes CDR1 MNHEY and CDR2 SMNVEV (reference sequence). Trimming removed 3 bases at V and 6 bases at J, with 9 bases between. The CDR3 DNA reads as TGTGCCAGCAGTTTGAGGATTACTCAGCCCCAGCATTTT. This translates into CASSLRITQPQHF.

This clone has just a few counts. This chain joins TRBV4-3 and TRBJ2-7; D is uncertain. The CDR3 loop spans 12 amino acids. Germline CDR1 LGHNA, CDR2 YSLEER. With 0 bases removed from V and 7 bases from J, the gap between germline ends came to 7 bases. This CDR3 reads CASSQDNGEQYF. The CDR3 bases are TGCGCCAGCAGCCAAGACAATGGGGAGCAGTACTTC.

This clone was seen a handful of times. The V and J genes are TRBV5-1 and TRBJ2-3; TRBD2 matches at 12 bases. The length of the CDR3 is 16 residues. Germline values: CDR1 SGHRS, CDR2 YFSETQ. With 5 bases clipped from V and 3 bases from J, the junction kept 7 bases outside the gene matches. The CDR3, as DNA: TGCGCCAGCAGGGCCCTAGCGGGGGGGCGAACAGATACGCAGTATTTT. It codes for CASRALAGGRTDTQYF. The variable domain in full, completed from reference TRBV5-1 and TRBJ2-3, reads KAGVTQTPRYLIKTRGQQVTLSCSPISGHRSVSWYQQTPGQGLQFLFEYFSETQRNKGNFPGRFSGRQFSNSRSEMNVSTLELGDSALYLCASRALAGGRTDTQYFGPGTRLTVL.

This chain links TRBV6-5 with TRBJ1-2; 8 nucleotides agree with TRBD1. Germline CDR1 MNHEY, CDR2 SVGAGI. The CDR3 extends over 14 amino acids. The trim removed 4 bases at V and 8 bases at J, leaving 9 bases unmatched. CDR3 residues: CASSSQGAQDGYTF. CDR3 nucleotides: TGTGCCAGCAGTTCTCAGGGGGCCCAGGACGGCTACACCTTC.

This clone was recorded a few times. The chain recombines TRBV29-1 with TRBJ1-2, with a weak D call TRBD1 (6 bases). Germline V CDR1 and CDR2: SQVTM, ANQGSEA. Between the trimmed V and J ends, which lost 3 bases and 0 bases, there was a span of 8 bases. The CDR3 covers 13 residues. CDR3 bases: TGCAGCGTTGATGGGGGCTCTAACTATGGCTACACCTTC. Its protein product is CSVDGGSNYGYTF. Filled out from reference TRBV29-1 and TRBJ1-2, the complete variable domain reads SAVISQKPSRDICQRGTSLTIQCQVDSQVTMMFWYRQQPGQSLTLIATANQGSEATYESGFVIDKFPISRPNLTFSTLTVSNMSPEDSSIYLCSVDGGSNYGYTFGSGTRLTVV.

This chain links TRBV27 with TRBJ2-1, with D unresolved. This CDR3 contains 16 residues. V shed 0 bases and J shed 4 bases, with 13 bases lying between them. From germline, CDR1 is MNHEY and CDR2 SMNVEV (reference sequence). The CDR3 reads CASSLSTTLGYNEQFF. Written as DNA, the CDR3 is TGTGCCAGCAGTTTATCGACCACCCTAGGATACAATGAGCAGTTCTTC.

The chain is built from TRBV7-2 and TRBJ1-6; no clear D gene. Trimming shortened V by 5 bases and J by 9 bases, and 11 bases separated the two germline ends. Germline V gives CDR1 SGHTA, CDR2 FQGNSA. The CDR3 extends over 13 amino acids. The CDR3 bases are TGTGCCAGCAGCCCGAGAGTCATTTCACCCCTCCACTTT. It yields the protein CASSPRVISPLHF. Drawing the rest from reference TRBV7-2 and TRBJ1-6, the complete variable domain is GAGVSQSPSNKVTEKGKDVELRCDPISGHTALYWYRQSLGQGLEFLIYFQGNSAPDKSGLPSDRFSAERTGGSVSTLTIQRTQQEDSAVYLCASSPRVISPLHFGNGTRLTVT.

The rearrangement joins TRBV27 to TRBJ2-3, with a possible D match to TRBD2 (6 bases). V was trimmed by 7 bases and J by 2 bases, leaving 13 bases between them. Germline V gene lookup returns CDR1 MNHEY and CDR2 SMNVEV (reference sequence). The CDR3 is made up of 14 amino acids. The CDR3 nucleotides read TGTGCCAGCATCGGTAGCGGAAACACAGATACGCAGTATTTT. Residues: CASIGSGNTDTQYF.

The chain employs TRBV5-1 and TRBJ2-3, with D maybe TRBD2 (7 bases). CDR3 length: 16 residues. Trimming took off 4 bases at V and 0 bases at J, with 15 bases between the two ends. CDR1 is SGHRS, CDR2 YFSETQ, per germline. CDR3 amino acids: CASSQPRGASTDTQYF. The CDR3 region has the DNA TGCGCCAGCAGCCAACCCCGGGGGGCTAGCACAGATACGCAGTATTTT. Supplemented by reference TRBV5-1 and TRBJ2-3, the full variable domain reads KAGVTQTPRYLIKTRGQQVTLSCSPISGHRSVSWYQQTPGQGLQFLFEYFSETQRNKGNFPGRFSGRQFSNSRSEMNVSTLELGDSALYLCASSQPRGASTDTQYFGPGTRLTVL.

This clone was recorded a few times. J is TRBJ2-1 and V is TRBV30, with D possibly matching TRBD2 (5 bases). Germline CDR1 is GTSNPN and CDR2 is SVGIG (reference sequence). There are 11 residues in the CDR3. V lost 3 bases to trimming and J lost 9 bases, with 9 bases between them. The CDR3 region is CAWSPAGEQFF. The CDR3 coding sequence is TGTGCCTGGAGCCCCGCGGGTGAGCAGTTCTTC.